Below, one T cell receptor beta chain is given with its context. The data are from a study of control samples from healthy donors and cancer patients. Sequencing used immunoSEQ multiplex PCR; TCRdb keeps in-frame clones, though not all of them. The profile covers about 170,000 clones, with about nine tenths appearing a single time and approximately 1.4% taken by the ten largest. Germline assignment: CDR1 MNHEY and CDR2 SVGEGT. This CDR3 is built from 15 residues. V shed 5 bases and J 0 bases; nucleotides not matched to a gene: 6. Sequenced: blood. V usage is TRBV6-2 or TRBV6-3 and J usage is TRBJ2-7, with TRBD2 matching over 8 bases. The sequence was obtained from a woman aged 25 to 39 in good health. The CDR3: CASSGREVFSYEQYF. DNA for the CDR3: TGTGCCAGCAGTGGGCGGGAGGTCTTCTCCTACGAGCAGTACTTC.